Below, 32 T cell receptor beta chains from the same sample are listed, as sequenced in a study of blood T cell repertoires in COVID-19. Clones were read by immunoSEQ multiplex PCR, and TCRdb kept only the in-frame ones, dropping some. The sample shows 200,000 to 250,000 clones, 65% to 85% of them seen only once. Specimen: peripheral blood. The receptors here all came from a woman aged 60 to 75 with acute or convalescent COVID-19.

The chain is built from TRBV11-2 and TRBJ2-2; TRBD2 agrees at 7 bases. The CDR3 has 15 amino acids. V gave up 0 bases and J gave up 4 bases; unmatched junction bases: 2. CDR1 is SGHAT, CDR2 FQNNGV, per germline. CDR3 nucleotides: TGTGCCAGCAGCTTAGATCCGGGGGGCACCGGGGAGCTGTTTTTT. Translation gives CASSLDPGGTGELFF.

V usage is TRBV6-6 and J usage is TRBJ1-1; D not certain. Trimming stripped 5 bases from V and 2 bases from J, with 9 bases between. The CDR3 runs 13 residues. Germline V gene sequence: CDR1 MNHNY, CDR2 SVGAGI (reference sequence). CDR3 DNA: TGTGCCAGCAGTAGACTCAGAAACACTGAAGCTTTCTTT. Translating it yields CASSRLRNTEAFF.

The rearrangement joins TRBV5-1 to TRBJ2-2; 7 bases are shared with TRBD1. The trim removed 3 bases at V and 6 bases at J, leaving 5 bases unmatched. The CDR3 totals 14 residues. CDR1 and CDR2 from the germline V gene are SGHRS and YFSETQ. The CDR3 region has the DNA TGCGCCAGCAGCTGGGGACAGAGGGCCGGGGAGCTGTTTTTT. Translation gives CASSWGQRAGELFF.

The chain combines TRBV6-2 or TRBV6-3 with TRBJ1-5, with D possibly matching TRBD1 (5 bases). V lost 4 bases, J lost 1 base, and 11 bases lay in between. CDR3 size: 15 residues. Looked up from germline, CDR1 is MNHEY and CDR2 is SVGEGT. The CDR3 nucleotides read TGTGCCAGCAGTTTCGACAGTACGAGCAATCAGCCCCAGCATTTT. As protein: CASSFDSTSNQPQHF.

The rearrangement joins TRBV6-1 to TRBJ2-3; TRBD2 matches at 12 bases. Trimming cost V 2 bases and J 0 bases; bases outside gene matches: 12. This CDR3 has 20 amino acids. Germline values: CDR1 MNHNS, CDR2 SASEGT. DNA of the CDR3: TGTGCCAGCAGTGAACTCCGACTAGCGGGGGCCGTAGTTAGCACAGATACGCAGTATTTT. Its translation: CASSELRLAGAVVSTDTQYF.

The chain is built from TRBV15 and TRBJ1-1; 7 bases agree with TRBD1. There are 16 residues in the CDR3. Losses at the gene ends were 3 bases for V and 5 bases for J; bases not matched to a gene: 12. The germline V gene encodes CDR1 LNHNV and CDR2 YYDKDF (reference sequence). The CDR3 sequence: CATSSDLRGRRTEAFF. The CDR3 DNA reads TGTGCCACCAGCAGTGATCTCAGGGGGAGGAGGACTGAAGCTTTCTTT.

The CDR3 bases are TGCGCCAGCAGCCAAGAGGGCCGAGGCCAGGGATCCTACGAGCAGTACTTC. Translated: CASSQEGRGQGSYEQYF. The genes are TRBV4-1 and TRBJ2-7; perhaps TRBD1 as D (5 bases). The germline V and J ends were trimmed by 0 bases and 1 base, with 16 bases remaining between them. The CDR3 is made up of 17 amino acids. Germline V gives CDR1 MGHRA, CDR2 YSYEKL.

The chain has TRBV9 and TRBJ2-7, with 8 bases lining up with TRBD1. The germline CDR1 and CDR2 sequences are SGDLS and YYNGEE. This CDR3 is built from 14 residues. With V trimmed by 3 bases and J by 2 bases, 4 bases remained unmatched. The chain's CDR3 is CASSAGGQAYEQYF. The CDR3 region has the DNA TGTGCCAGCAGCGCTGGGGGACAGGCCTACGAGCAGTACTTC.

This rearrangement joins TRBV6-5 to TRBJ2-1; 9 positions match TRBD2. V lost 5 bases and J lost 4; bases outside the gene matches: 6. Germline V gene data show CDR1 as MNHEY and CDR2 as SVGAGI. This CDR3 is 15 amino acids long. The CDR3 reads CASSPRSGGYNEQFF. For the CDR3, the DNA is TGTGCCAGCAGTCCTCGGAGCGGGGGGTACAATGAGCAGTTCTTC.

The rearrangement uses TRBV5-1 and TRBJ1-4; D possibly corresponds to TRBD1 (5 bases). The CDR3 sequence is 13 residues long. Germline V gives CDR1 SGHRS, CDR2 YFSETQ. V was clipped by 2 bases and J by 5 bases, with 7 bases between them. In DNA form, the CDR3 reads TGCGCCAGCAGCTTCGGGGGGAATGAAAAACTGTTTTTT. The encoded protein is CASSFGGNEKLFF.

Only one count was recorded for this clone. CDR3 residues: CASNSGFDNSPLHF. The CDR3 DNA follows: TGTGCCAGCAATTCAGGGTTCGATAATTCACCCCTCCACTTT. This chain links TRBV9 with TRBJ1-6, with D possibly being TRBD1 (5 bases). CDR3 length: 14 residues. Germline V lookup: CDR1 SGDLS, CDR2 YYNGEE. Between the trimmed V and J ends, which lost 6 bases and 5 bases, there was a span of 12 bases. The entire variable domain, with the rest obtained from reference TRBV9 and TRBJ1-6, is as follows: DSGVTQTPKHLITATGQRVTLRCSPRSGDLSVYWYQQSLDQGLQFLIQYYNGEERAKGNILERFSAQQFPDLHSELNLSSLELGDSALYFCASNSGFDNSPLHFGNGTRLTVT.

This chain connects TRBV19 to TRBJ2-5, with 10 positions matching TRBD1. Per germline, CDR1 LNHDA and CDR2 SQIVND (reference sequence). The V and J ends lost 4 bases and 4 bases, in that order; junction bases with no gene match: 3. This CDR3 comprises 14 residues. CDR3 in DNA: TGTGCCAGTAGTACCGGACAGGGGGGAGAGACCCAGTACTTC. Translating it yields CASSTGQGGETQYF. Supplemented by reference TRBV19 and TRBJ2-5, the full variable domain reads DGGITQSPKYLFRKEGQNVTLSCEQNLNHDAMYWYRQDPGQGLRLIYYSQIVNDFQKGDIAEGYSVSREKKESFPLTVTSAQKNPTAFYLCASSTGQGGETQYFGPGTRLLVL.

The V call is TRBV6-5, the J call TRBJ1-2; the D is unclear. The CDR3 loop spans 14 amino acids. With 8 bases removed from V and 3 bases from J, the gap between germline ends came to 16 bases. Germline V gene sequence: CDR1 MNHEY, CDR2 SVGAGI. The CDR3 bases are TGTGCCAGCGGGATGAGGGCCGGAGACTATGGCTACACCTTC. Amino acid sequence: CASGMRAGDYGYTF.

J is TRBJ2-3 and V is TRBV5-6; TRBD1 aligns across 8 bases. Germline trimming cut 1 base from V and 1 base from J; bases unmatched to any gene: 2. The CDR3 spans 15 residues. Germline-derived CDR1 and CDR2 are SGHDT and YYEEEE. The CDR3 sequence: CASSLKTGGTDTQYF. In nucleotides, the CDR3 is TGTGCCAGCAGCTTGAAGACAGGGGGCACAGATACGCAGTATTTT.

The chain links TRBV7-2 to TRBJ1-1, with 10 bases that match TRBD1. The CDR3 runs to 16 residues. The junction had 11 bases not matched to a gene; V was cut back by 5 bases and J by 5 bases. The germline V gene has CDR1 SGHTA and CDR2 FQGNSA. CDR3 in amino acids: CASSPRATGGATEAFF. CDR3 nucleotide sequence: TGTGCCAGCAGCCCTAGGGCGACAGGGGGCGCGACTGAAGCTTTCTTT.

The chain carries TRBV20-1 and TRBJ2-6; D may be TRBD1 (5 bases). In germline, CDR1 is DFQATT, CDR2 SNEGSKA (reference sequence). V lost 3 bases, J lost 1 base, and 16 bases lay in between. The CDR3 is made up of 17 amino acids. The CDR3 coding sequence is TGCAGTGCTAGTTGGGGCAAAGCCTTATCTGGGGCCAACGTCCTGACTTTC. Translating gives CSASWGKALSGANVLTF.

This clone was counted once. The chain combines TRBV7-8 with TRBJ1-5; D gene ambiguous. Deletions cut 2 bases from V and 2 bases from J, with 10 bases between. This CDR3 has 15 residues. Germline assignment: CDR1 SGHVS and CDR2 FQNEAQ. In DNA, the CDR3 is TGTGCCAGCAGCTTAAATGCGGGTGGCAATCAGCCCCAGCATTTT. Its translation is CASSLNAGGNQPQHF.

CDR3 residues: CASSQGQGVLAEAFF. The CDR3 nucleotides are TGTGCCAGCAGCCAAGGGCAGGGGGTATTAGCTGAAGCTTTCTTT. The gene calls are TRBV3-1 (or the pseudogene TRBV3-2) and TRBJ1-1, with TRBD1 identical over 7 bases. With V trimmed by 1 base and J by 6 bases, 8 bases remained unmatched. This CDR3 spans 15 amino acids. From germline, CDR1 is LGHDT and CDR2 YNNKEL (reference sequence).

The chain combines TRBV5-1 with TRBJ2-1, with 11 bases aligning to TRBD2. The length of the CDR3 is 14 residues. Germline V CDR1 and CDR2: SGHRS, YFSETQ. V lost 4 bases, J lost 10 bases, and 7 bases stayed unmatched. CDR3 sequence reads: CASSTSGGAVEQFF. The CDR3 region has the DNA TGCGCCAGCAGCACTAGCGGGGGAGCCGTGGAGCAGTTCTTC.

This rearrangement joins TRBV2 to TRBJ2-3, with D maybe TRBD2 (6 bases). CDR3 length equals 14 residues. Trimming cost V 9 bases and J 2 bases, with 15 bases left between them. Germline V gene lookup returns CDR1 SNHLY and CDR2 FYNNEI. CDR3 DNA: TGTGCCAGTGCGGCGGAGGGGAACACAGATACGCAGTATTTT. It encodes CASAAEGNTDTQYF.

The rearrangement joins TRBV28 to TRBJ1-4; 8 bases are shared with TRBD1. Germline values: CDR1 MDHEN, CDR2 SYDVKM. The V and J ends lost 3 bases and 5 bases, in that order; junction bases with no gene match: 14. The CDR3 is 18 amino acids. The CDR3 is CASSFQDRAVDFNEKLFF. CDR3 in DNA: TGTGCCAGCAGTTTCCAGGACAGGGCGGTCGACTTCAATGAAAAACTGTTTTTT.

The CDR3 reads CSVGTGFDEQFF. CDR3 sequence (DNA): TGCAGCGTTGGAACAGGGTTCGATGAGCAGTTCTTC. The chain employs TRBV29-1 and TRBJ2-1, with D possibly matching TRBD1 (6 bases). The germline V gene has CDR1 SQVTM and CDR2 ANQGSEA. The CDR3 has 12 amino acids. V was cut by 4 bases and J by 8 bases, with 12 bases left in between.

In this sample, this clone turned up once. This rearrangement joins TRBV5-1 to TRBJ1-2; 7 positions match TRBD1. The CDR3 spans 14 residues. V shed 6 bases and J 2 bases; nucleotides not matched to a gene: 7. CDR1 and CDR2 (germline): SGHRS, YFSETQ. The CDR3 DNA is TGCGCCAGCACCTCCGTAGGGGGCAACTATGGCTACACCTTC. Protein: CASTSVGGNYGYTF.

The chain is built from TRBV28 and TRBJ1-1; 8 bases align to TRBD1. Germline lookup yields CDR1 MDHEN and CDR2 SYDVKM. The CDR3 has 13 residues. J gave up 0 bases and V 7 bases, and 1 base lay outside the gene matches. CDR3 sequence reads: CASKTGVNTEAFF. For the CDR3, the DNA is TGTGCCAGCAAGACAGGGGTGAACACTGAAGCTTTCTTT. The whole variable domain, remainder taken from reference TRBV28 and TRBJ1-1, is DVKVTQSSRYLVKRTGEKVFLECVQDMDHENMFWYRQDPGLGLRLIYFSYDVKMKEKGDIPEGYSVSREKKERFSLILESASTNQTSMYLCASKTGVNTEAFFGQGTRLTVV.

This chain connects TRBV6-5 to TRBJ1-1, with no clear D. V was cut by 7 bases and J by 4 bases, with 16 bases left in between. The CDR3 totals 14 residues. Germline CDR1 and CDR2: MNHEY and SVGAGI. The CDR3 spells CASTPGGRGTEAFF. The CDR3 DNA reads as TGTGCCAGCACCCCAGGAGGTCGGGGCACTGAAGCTTTCTTT.

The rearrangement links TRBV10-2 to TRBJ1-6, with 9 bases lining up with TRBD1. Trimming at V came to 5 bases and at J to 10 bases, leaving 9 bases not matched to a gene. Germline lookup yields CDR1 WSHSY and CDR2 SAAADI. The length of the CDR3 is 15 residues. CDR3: CASSSGTGKRSPLHF. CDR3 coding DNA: TGCGCCAGCAGTTCCGGGACAGGGAAAAGGTCACCCCTCCACTTT.

CDR3 DNA: TGTGCCTGGGGTAACGGACAGGCGGGTTCACCCCTCCACTTT. Protein sequence: CAWGNGQAGSPLHF. The rearrangement links TRBV30 to TRBJ1-6, with 7 bases fitting TRBD1. J lost 9 bases, V lost 5 bases, and 10 bases had no gene match. The CDR3 length is 14 residues. Per germline, CDR1 GTSNPN and CDR2 SVGIG (reference sequence).

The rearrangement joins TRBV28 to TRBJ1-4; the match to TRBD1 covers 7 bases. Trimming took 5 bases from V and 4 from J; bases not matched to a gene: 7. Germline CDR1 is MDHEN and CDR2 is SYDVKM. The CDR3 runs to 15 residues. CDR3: CASSPSDRINEKLFF. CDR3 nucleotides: TGTGCCAGCAGTCCTTCGGACAGGATTAATGAAAAACTGTTTTTT.

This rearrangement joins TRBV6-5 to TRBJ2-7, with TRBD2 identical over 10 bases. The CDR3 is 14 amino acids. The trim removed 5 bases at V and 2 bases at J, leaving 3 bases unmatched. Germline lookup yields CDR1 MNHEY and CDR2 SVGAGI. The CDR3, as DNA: TGTGCCAGCAGTCCTAGCGGGGGCCCCTACGAGCAGTACTTC. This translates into CASSPSGGPYEQYF.

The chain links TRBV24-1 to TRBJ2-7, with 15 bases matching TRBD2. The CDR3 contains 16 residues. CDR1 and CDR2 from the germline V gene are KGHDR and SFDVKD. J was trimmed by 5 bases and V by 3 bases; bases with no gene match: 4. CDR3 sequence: CATSDRTSGGAHEQYF. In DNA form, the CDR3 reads TGTGCCACCAGTGATCGGACTAGCGGGGGGGCCCACGAGCAGTACTTC.

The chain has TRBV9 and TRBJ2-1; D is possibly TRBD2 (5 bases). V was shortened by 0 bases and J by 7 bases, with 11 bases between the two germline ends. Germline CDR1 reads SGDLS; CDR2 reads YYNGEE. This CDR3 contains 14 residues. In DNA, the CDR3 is TGTGCCAGCAGCGTAGCTCTCCGCGGGAATGAGCAGTTCTTC. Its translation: CASSVALRGNEQFF.

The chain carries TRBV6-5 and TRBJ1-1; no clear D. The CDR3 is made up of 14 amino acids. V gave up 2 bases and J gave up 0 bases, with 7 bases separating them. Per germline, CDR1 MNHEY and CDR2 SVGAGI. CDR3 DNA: TGTGCCAGCAGTTACGGGCCGGTGAACACTGAAGCTTTCTTT. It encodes CASSYGPVNTEAFF.